This TCR beta chain was captured by sequencing in a study of CD8 T cells in Susac syndrome (dated by TCRdb to about 2019). Turning to the overall study: Whether CD8+ T cell activation and differentiation in Susac syndrome was antigen driven was tested using repertoire sequencing.

Peripheral blood CD8+ and CD4+ T cells from healthy donors, Susac syndrome patients and multiple sclerosis patients were profiled using high-throughput TCR beta sequencing. Healthy donors were included as age- and sex-matched controls. CD8+ TEMRA cells were enriched by FACS, while bulk CD8+ and CD4+ T cells were purified by magnetic negative isolation. Blood was collected in EDTA tubes and processed within 24 hours, with PBMCs isolated through density gradient centrifugation. PBMCs intended for TCR sequencing were cryopreserved in liquid nitrogen and were subsequently thawed in a 37 degrees C water bath. Purity of sorted or isolated CD4+, CD8+ and CD8+ TEMRA cells was at least 90%. V is shortened by 8 bases, J by 2 bases, and the region joining them spans 12 bases. The CDR3 starts with the cysteine, ends with the phenylalanine, and has 14 residues. This entry keeps only the CDR3 DNA: 42 bases, framed from base 1. CDR1 SGHTA and CDR2 FQGTGA were looked up in the germline V gene.

Overall results and qualifications from the work: The TCR sequencing and HLA analysis was acknowledged to have included a relatively small number of individuals.

RNA was extracted using the RNeasy kit, and roughly 0.45 to 1 microgram was reverse transcribed with random hexamers. The immunoSEQ multiplex PCR assay, which covers 54 Vbeta and 13 Jbeta segments, was used to amplify TCR beta CDR3 regions. PCR amplification bias was corrected using a synthetic template baseline for primer optimization and computational correction. In the authors' own workflow: Reads were assigned to V, D and J genes according to IMGT and analyzed in immunoSEQ Analyzer, with only productive sequences retained. Clonality was calculated as one minus the Shannon entropy normalized by log2 of the number of productive unique sequences. Public and private clones were assessed among the 100 most prevalent clones of each patient and control. Clones were defined as Susac-specific if absent from the healthy and MS cohorts, from 1052 published viral clones and from other ImmuneACCESS disease sequences. TCRdb reprocessing: public reads trimmed at Q25 with fastp, clones called with MiXCR, in-frame beta chains kept. Every CDR3 protein is listed once, alongside the most common genes and DNA of its rows. The V and J calls follow TCRdb's processing rather than the paper's. This sample comprises around 130,000 distinct CDR3 sequences, 94% of them detected only once. 0.098% of the sample rests with the top ten.

This clonotype appeared once. No antigen is known for it. No base quality information exists; no much larger clone differs at one position. Evidence from one read is weak. The receptor was isolated from a human donor in good health. Sequencing used CD4+ T cells from PBMCs. The chain is encoded by TRBV7-3 joined to TRBJ2-2; no D segment can be confidently identified. The DNA reads TGTGCCAGCTCAGCATCGACAAACACCGGGGAGCTGTTTTTT. The encoded protein is CASSASTNTGELFF. Extended through the reference TRBV7-3 and TRBJ2-2 proteins, this CDR3 yields the full variable domain: GAGVSQTPSNKVTEKGKYVELRCDPISGHTALYWYRQSLGQGPEFLIYFQGTGAADDSGLPNDRFFAVRPEGSVSTLKIQRTERGDSAVYLCASSASTNTGELFFGEGSRLTVL.